One sample yielded the 5 T cell receptor beta chains listed below, sequenced in a study of blood T cell repertoires in COVID-19. Clones were read by immunoSEQ multiplex PCR, and TCRdb kept only the in-frame ones, dropping some. The table includes some 120,000 clones, roughly 74% detected once. The sequencing sample was made of peripheral blood. Receptors were obtained from a man in his sixties with acute or convalescent COVID-19.

The chain uses TRBV24-1 and TRBJ1-6, with D possibly TRBD1 on 6 matching bases. With 3 bases removed from V and 7 bases from J, the gap between germline ends came to 21 bases. The germline gives CDR1 KGHDR, CDR2 SFDVKD. The CDR3 has 18 amino acids. DNA of the CDR3: TGTGCCACCAGTGATCCCCGAGAGGGGGGGACCCTGAATTCACCCCTCCACTTT. Its translation is CATSDPREGGTLNSPLHF.

This clone was recorded only once. This CDR3 reads CASKTGTGNYNEQFF. CDR3 in DNA: TGTGCCAGCAAAACCGGGACAGGGAACTACAATGAGCAGTTCTTC. The V gene is TRBV6-5, the J gene TRBJ2-1; TRBD1 aligns across 9 bases. The CDR3 is 15 amino acids. After removal of 7 bases from V and 3 bases from J, the junction contained 7 bases not matched to a gene. CDR1 and CDR2 (germline): MNHEY, SVGAGI.

Here the CDR3 reads CASSFASGVANTGELFF. Here the CDR3 DNA reads TGTGCCAGCAGCTTCGCCAGTGGTGTTGCGAACACCGGGGAGCTGTTTTTT. The rearrangement joins TRBV5-6 to TRBJ2-2; D unresolved. Trimming pared 2 bases from V and 0 bases from J, leaving 14 bases between. Germline lookup yields CDR1 SGHDT and CDR2 YYEEEE. The CDR3 sequence is 17 residues long.

In nucleotides, the CDR3 is TGTGCCAGCAGCTTTATTCCAGGGGGCGAACTGTTTTTT. Translation gives CASSFIPGGELFF. The V gene is TRBV5-6, the J gene TRBJ1-4; 8 nucleotides align to TRBD1. With 2 bases clipped from V and 12 bases from J, the junction kept 6 bases outside the gene matches. This CDR3 comprises 13 residues. Germline lookup yields CDR1 SGHDT and CDR2 YYEEEE. Full variable domain (remainder filled in from reference TRBV5-6 and TRBJ1-4): DAGVTQSPTHLIKTRGQQVTLRCSPKSGHDTVSWYQQALGQGPQFIFQYYEEEERQRGNFPDRFSGHQFPNYSSELNVNALLLGDSALYLCASSFIPGGELFFGSGTQLSVL.

The J gene is TRBJ1-2, the V gene TRBV3-1 (or the pseudogene TRBV3-2); the D gene is possibly TRBD1 (5 bases). With 4 bases removed from V and 4 bases from J, the gap between germline ends came to 16 bases. Germline assignment: CDR1 LGHDT and CDR2 YNNKEL (reference sequence). The CDR3 is made up of 15 amino acids. CDR3 sequence: CASSPTSGTRYGYTF. DNA of the CDR3: TGTGCCAGCAGCCCGACCTCCGGGACTCGCTATGGCTACACCTTC.